A selection of T cell receptor beta chains follows, all from one sample in a study of blood T cell repertoires in COVID-19. The table came from immunoSEQ multiplex PCR; TCRdb's copy has only in-frame clones and leaves some out. The repertoire holds fewer than 250,000 clones, with more than 75% as singletons. Material for sequencing was peripheral blood. The receptors were gathered from a woman aged 40 to 50 with acute or convalescent COVID-19. Both conserved end residues are part of each CDR3. A D gene is named only where the DNA matches it firmly.

CDR3aa,d_gene,v_gene
CASSPWDRVGEQYF,TRBD1,TRBV19
CASSVSDRGLQETQYF,TRBD1,TRBV9
CASSLDRGFTGNTIYF,-,TRBV11-2
CATAVGGGSTDTQYF,TRBD2,TRBV24-1
CASSPGLGYEQYF,-,TRBV3-1/TRBV3-2
CASSSPLETQYF,-,TRBV5-1
CASSGLAGVYNEQFF,TRBD2,TRBV4-1
CASSFRDYNEQFF,-,TRBV7-9
CASSQDLQGGLLENTEAFF,-,TRBV3-1/TRBV3-2
CASSPSFRNTEAFF,-,TRBV7-2
CASSVTGNTGELFF,-,TRBV7-2
CASSRTSLYEQYF,TRBD2,TRBV7-2
CASSLDGHSGNQPQHF,-,TRBV5-4
CASSITGTGTEAFF,TRBD1,TRBV19
CASSLGTAMNTEAFF,-,TRBV5-1
CASSLMTSGTDTQYF,TRBD2,TRBV2
CASTPGGYREDRVRGYTF,TRBD1,TRBV27
CASSPEIAVTDTQYF,-,TRBV5-1
CASTIEGEDDNEQFF,-,TRBV5-8
CASGLQTSYEQYF,-,TRBV12-5
CASTGETGELFF,TRBD1,TRBV2
CASSFLARNTEAFF,-,TRBV7-2
CASSLAGTYNEQFF,-,TRBV4-3
CASSEAVSRRDTQYF,-,TRBV2
CAWSVHAGAQPQHF,-,TRBV30
CASSLGTGKGAEAFF,TRBD1,TRBV27
CASSVQGARDNEQFF,TRBD1,TRBV7-2
CASSILGQGGDTGELFF,TRBD1,TRBV19
CAIRNSASSYNEQFF,-,TRBV10-3
CASSIARDTGELFF,-,TRBV19
CASSSPLDRDYGYTF,TRBD1,TRBV19
CASSQLPGQGGSGANVLTF,TRBD1,TRBV3-1/TRBV3-2
CASSYHPTGESFF,-,TRBV6-5
CSVPTSGYNEQFF,TRBD2,TRBV29-1
CASSLDTGNYGYTF,-,TRBV5-1
CASSDGTGLNTEAFF,TRBD1,TRBV10-2
CSVGQGEGYEQYF,TRBD1,TRBV29-1
CASSLSLAGGYNEQFF,TRBD2,TRBV27
CASSLRQGNNYGYTF,TRBD1,TRBV5-8
CASSLGTSGKTYEQYF,TRBD2,TRBV4-2
CSVVGTNVLAGQSDTQYF,TRBD2,TRBV29-1
CASSIRRGNQPQHF,-,TRBV19
CATSQTGYAGNTIYF,-,TRBV15
CASSLGGTYEQYF,-,TRBV5-4
CASSLPASYGYTF,-,TRBV19
CASSWPRGLANIYEQFF,TRBD2,TRBV11-2
CASSLLGYEKLFF,-,TRBV12-3/TRBV12-4
CASSPGQGMPQHF,TRBD1,TRBV6-5
CASSLVGPLRGGTEAFF,-,TRBV5-8